One T cell receptor (beta chain) is described in this entry. The sample comes from a study of blood T cells in healthy people across ages. Alongside a J-beta primer mix, a sample-barcoded 5' primer served in a second PCR lasting 7 to 11 cycles. TCRdb ran MiXCR on the 5' RACE reads and lists one entry per CDR3 protein. The data hold about 680,000 distinct CDR3 sequences, with 49% observed a single time. The sample providers were healthy Caucasian people from Russia, aged about 6 to 90. The CDR3 runs to 12 residues. CDR1 and CDR2 from the germline V gene are SQVTM and ANQGSEA. V was shortened by 6 bases and J by 1 base, with 9 bases between the two germline ends.

The specimen sequenced was blood. The TCR was taken from a woman aged 60 to 75 in good health. The chain combines TRBV29-1 with TRBJ1-1; D gene ambiguous. Written as DNA, the CDR3 is TGCAGCGTGAAGCCGGCGAACACTGAAGCTTTCTTT. Translating gives CSVKPANTEAFF.